This TCR beta chain was identified during a study of human T cells and chemical hapten exposure. In the study overall: Patches with 0.01% DPC went on the upper back, and the tests were read at 6 days.

CDR1 is SGHTA and CDR2 is FQGNSA in the germline V gene. The V gene end was trimmed by 5 bases and the J gene end by 4 bases; junction bases not matched to a gene: 15. The CDR3 sequence is 17 residues long. TCRdb independently ran MiXCR on the RACE reads; one entry per CDR3 protein. The sample has approximately 90,000 distinct CDR3 sequences; 8% to 13% are singletons. Described time point: patch test 2, 6 weeks after DPC sensitization. As to treatment: therapeutic diphenylcyclopropenone sensitization with weekly scalp DPC. It was unfractionated whole blood from which total RNA was extracted. The rearrangement joins TRBV7-2 to TRBJ2-5; the match to TRBD1 covers 8 bases. The sample was whole blood, taken in connection with sensitization to the hapten diphenylcyclopropenone (DPC). This TCR was recovered from a man aged 35-49 years with alopecia areata. Some clones in this sample may be carry-over from other donors' samples. The chain's CDR3 is CASSPTRRTGIGETQYF. CDR3 nucleotide sequence: TGTGCCAGCAGCCCAACCAGACGGACAGGGATCGGAGAGACCCAGTACTTC.